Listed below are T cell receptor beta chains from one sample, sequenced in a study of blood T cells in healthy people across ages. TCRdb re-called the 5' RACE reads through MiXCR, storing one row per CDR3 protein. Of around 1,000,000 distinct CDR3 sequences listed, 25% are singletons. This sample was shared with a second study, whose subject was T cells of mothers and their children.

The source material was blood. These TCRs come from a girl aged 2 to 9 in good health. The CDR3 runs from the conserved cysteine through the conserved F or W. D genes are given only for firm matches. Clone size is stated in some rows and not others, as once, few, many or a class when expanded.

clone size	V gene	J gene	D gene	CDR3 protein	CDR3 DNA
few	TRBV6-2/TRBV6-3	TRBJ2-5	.	CASSYIRSQETQYF	TGTGCCAGCAGTTACATCCGCAGTCAAGAGACCCAGTACTTC
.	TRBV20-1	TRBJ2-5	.	CSARVPPTQETQYF	TGCAGTGCTAGAGTCCCCCCCACACAAGAGACCCAGTACTTC
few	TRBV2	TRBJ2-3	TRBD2	CASSEASLAGGPRTDTQYF	TGTGCCAGCAGTGAAGCTTCCCTAGCGGGAGGACCTCGCACAGATACGCAGTATTTT
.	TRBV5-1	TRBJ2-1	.	CASSLVGGEVNEQFF	TGCGCCAGCAGCTTGGTGGGGGGCGAGGTTAATGAGCAGTTCTTC
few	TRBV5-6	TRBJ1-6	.	CASSLSPSPLHF	TGTGCCAGCAGCTTGTCTCCCTCACCCCTCCACTTT
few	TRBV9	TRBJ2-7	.	CASSVEPERGSYEQYF	TGTGCCAGCAGCGTAGAACCGGAAAGGGGGTCCTACGAGCAGTACTTC
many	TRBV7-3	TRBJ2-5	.	CASSRTGAGPWETQYF	TGTGCCAGCAGCCGAACCGGGGCAGGTCCGTGGGAGACCCAGTACTTC
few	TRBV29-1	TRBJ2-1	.	CSGGLAGGDYNEQFF	TGCAGCGGTGGCCTTGCGGGCGGGGACTACAATGAGCAGTTCTTC
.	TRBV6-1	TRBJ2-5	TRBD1	CASSRDRGRPRETQYF	TGTGCCAGCAGCCGGGACAGGGGTAGGCCCAGAGAGACCCAGTACTTC
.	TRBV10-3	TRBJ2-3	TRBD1	CAISEEDREDIDTQYF	TGTGCCATCAGTGAGGAGGACAGGGAAGATATAGATACGCAGTATTTT
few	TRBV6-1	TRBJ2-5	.	CASSERGGVGETQYF	TGTGCCAGCAGTGAGCGGGGCGGGGTCGGGGAGACCCAGTACTTC
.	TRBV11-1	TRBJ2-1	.	CASRPRGDEQFF	TGTGCCAGCAGACCCCGTGGCGATGAGCAGTTCTTC
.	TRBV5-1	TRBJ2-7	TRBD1	CASSNGDRGLVYEQYF	TGCGCCAGCAGCAACGGGGACAGGGGATTAGTCTACGAGCAGTACTTC
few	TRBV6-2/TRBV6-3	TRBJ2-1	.	CASGPQEEGYNEQFF	TGTGCCAGCGGGCCCCAAGAAGAAGGTTACAATGAGCAGTTCTTC
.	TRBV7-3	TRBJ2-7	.	CASSLSSRQSVRSYEQYF	TGTGCCAGCAGCTTATCCTCTCGACAGAGTGTTCGCTCCTACGAGCAGTACTTC
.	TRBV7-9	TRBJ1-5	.	CASSQDPFGNQPQHF	TGTGCCAGCAGCCAAGACCCTTTTGGAAATCAGCCCCAGCATTTT
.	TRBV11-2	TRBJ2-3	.	CASSQQGGYHTDTQYF	TGTGCCAGCAGCCAACAGGGGGGGTACCACACAGATACGCAGTATTTT
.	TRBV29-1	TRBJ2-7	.	CSARGRHQRDEQYF	TGCAGCGCCCGAGGACGACATCAAAGGGACGAGCAGTACTTC
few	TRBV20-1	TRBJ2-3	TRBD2	CSVTGTSGDTQYF	TGCAGTGTCACCGGGACTAGCGGAGATACGCAGTATTTT
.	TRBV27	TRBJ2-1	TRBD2	CASSRSRTSLYNEQFF	TGTGCCAGCAGTCGGTCTAGGACTAGCCTCTACAATGAGCAGTTCTTC
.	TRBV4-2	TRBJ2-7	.	CASSQLREWGPYEQYF	TGTGCCAGCAGCCAACTTCGAGAGTGGGGCCCCTACGAGCAGTACTTC
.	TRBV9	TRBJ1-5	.	CASSVEYGQPQHF	TGTGCCAGCAGCGTAGAATATGGGCAGCCCCAGCATTTT
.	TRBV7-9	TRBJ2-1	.	CASSFEEDNEQFF	TGTGCCAGCAGCTTTGAGGAGGACAATGAGCAGTTCTTC
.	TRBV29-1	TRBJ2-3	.	CSVVEGTDTQYF	TGCAGCGTTGTAGAGGGCACAGATACGCAGTATTTT
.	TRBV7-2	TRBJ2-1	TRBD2	CASSLVMTSARQYNEQFF	TGTGCCAGCAGCTTAGTTATGACTAGCGCCCGTCAATACAATGAGCAGTTCTTC
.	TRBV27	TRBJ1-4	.	CASSEYAEPEKLFF	TGTGCCAGCAGTGAATACGCAGAGCCCGAAAAACTGTTTTTT
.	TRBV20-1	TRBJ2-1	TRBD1	CSASRGLGLGEQFF	TGCAGTGCTAGCAGGGGGCTCGGGTTAGGTGAGCAGTTCTTC
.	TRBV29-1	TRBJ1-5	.	CSVGEGAGNQPQHF	TGCAGCGTTGGAGAAGGGGCCGGCAATCAGCCCCAGCATTTT
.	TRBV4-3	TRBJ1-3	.	CASSQGHSGNTIYF	TGCGCCAGCAGCCAGGGCCACTCTGGAAACACCATATATTTT
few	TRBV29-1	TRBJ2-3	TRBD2	CYGGRGDTQYF	TGCTACGGCGGGAGAGGAGATACGCAGTATTTT
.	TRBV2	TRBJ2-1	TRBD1	CACSQGQYNEQFF	TGTGCCTGCAGTCAGGGACAGTACAATGAGCAGTTCTTC
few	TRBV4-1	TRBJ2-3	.	CASSQRGVTDTQYF	TGCGCCAGCAGCCAGAGGGGTGTCACAGATACGCAGTATTTT
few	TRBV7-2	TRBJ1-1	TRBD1	CASSLGQELTEAFF	TGTGCCAGCAGCCTGGGACAGGAACTTACTGAAGCTTTCTTT